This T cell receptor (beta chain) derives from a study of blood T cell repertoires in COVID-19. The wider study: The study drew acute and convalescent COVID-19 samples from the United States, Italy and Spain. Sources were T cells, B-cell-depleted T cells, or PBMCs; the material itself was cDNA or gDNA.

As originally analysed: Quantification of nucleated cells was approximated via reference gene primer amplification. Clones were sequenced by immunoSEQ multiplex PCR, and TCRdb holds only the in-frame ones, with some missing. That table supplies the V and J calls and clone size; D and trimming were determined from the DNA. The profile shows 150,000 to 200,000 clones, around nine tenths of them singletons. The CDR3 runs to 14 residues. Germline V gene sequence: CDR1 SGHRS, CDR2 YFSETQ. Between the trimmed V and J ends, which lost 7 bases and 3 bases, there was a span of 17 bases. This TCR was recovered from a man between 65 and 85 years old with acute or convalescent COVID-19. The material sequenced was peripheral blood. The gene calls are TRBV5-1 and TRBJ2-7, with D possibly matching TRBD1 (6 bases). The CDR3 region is CASRTAQGHYEQYF. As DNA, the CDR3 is TGCGCCAGCCGTACCGCACAGGGACACTACGAGCAGTACTTC. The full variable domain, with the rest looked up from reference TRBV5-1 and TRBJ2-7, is KAGVTQTPRYLIKTRGQQVTLSCSPISGHRSVSWYQQTPGQGLQFLFEYFSETQRNKGNFPGRFSGRQFSNSRSEMNVSTLELGDSALYLCASRTAQGHYEQYFGPGTRLTVT.